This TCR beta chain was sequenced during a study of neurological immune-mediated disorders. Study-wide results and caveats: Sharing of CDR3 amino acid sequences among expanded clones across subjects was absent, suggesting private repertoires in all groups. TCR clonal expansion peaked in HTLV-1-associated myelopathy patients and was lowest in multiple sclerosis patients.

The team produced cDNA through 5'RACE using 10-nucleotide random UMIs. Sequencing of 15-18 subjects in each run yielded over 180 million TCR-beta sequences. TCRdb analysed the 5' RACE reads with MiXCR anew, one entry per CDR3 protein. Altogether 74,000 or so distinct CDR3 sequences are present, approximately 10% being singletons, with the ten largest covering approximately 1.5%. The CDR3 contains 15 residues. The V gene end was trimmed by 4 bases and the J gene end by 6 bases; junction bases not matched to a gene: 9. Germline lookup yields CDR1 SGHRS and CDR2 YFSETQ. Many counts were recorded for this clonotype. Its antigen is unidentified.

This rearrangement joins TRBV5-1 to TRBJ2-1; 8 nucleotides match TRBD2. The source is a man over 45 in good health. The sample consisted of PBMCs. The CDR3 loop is CASSLRGGLTNEQFF. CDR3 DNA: TGCGCCAGCAGCCTTCGGGGGGGGCTAACCAATGAGCAGTTCTTC.